Each of the 3 T cell receptor beta chains below was sequenced from the same sample in a study of CD8+CD57+ T cells in acquired aplastic anemia. Patients chosen for sequencing had CD8+CD57+ cells that had expanded, as shown by flow cytometry. Using genomic DNA as the template, TCR beta VDJ and CDR3 profiling was carried out. Via MiXCR, TCRdb re-called the reads, giving one row per CDR3 protein. This table holds around 220,000 distinct CDR3 sequences, under 55% found once. The material sequenced was sorted CD4+, CD8+, or CD8+CD57+ T cells (not recorded which) from PBMCs. These receptor sequences come from a human donor with aplastic anemia.

J is TRBJ1-6 and V is TRBV19; possibly TRBD1 for D (5 bases). CDR3 length equals 13 residues. Trimming cost V 5 bases and J 7 bases, with 9 bases left between them. Germline CDR1 reads LNHDA; CDR2 reads SQIVND (reference sequence). The CDR3 DNA is TGTGCCAGTAGTCAACAGGCGAATTCACCCCTCCACTTT. Translated: CASSQQANSPLHF.

This clonotype was observed many times. For the CDR3, the DNA is TGCAGTGTTACGAGGAGGGGGCGCCGGAGGTATAGCAATCAGCCCCAGCATTTT. Encoded protein: CSVTRRGRRRYSNQPQHF. This rearrangement joins TRBV20-1 to TRBJ1-5; the match to TRBD1 covers 7 bases. With 7 bases clipped from V and 0 bases from J, the junction kept 18 bases outside the gene matches. The CDR3 loop spans 18 amino acids. Germline-derived CDR1 and CDR2 are DFQATT and SNEGSKA (reference sequence).

The V call is TRBV2, the J call TRBJ1-2, with D possibly TRBD1 on 6 matching bases. Germline V gene lookup returns CDR1 SNHLY and CDR2 FYNNEI. The CDR3 extends over 14 amino acids. The V end was cut by 2 bases, the J end by 4 bases, with 11 bases between. The CDR3 here is CASSESRDTYGYTF. The CDR3 region has the DNA TGTGCCAGCAGTGAAAGTAGGGACACCTATGGCTACACCTTC. Together with reference TRBV2 and TRBJ1-2, the CDR3 gives the full variable domain: EPEVTQTPSHQVTQMGQEVILRCVPISNHLYFYWYRQILGQKVEFLVSFYNNEISEKSEIFDDQFSVERPDGSNFTLKIRSTKLEDSAMYFCASSESRDTYGYTFGSGTRLTVV.